These T cell receptor beta chains were read from a single sample in a study of blood T cell repertoires in COVID-19. TCRdb's copy holds only in-frame clones and misses some; the assay was immunoSEQ multiplex PCR. The table lists 250,000 to 350,000 clones, about nine tenths of them singletons. The material sequenced was peripheral blood. The receptors stem from a woman aged 45-65 years with COVID-19, enrolled during active disease. CDR3s include the opening cysteine and the closing phenylalanine or tryptophan. A D gene is named only where the DNA matches it firmly. Clone size is given for some rows only: seen once, a few or many times, or a class if the clone is expanded.

v_gene	j_gene	d_gene	abundance	CDR3nt	CDR3aa
TRBV6-4	TRBJ2-3	NA	medium-sized	TGTGCCAGCAGTGACAAGGCGGGCAGCACAGATACGCAGTATTTT	CASSDKAGSTDTQYF
TRBV18	TRBJ2-1	TRBD2	NA	TGTGCCAGCTCACCCCTGCTAGCGGCGTACAATGAGCAGTTCTTC	CASSPLLAAYNEQFF
TRBV6-6	TRBJ1-5	TRBD1	NA	TGTGCCAGCAGGAACCGGGACAGGGAGGGAAATCAGCCCCAGCATTTT	CASRNRDREGNQPQHF
TRBV2	TRBJ2-1	TRBD2	NA	TGTGCCAGCAGACTAAGCGGGAGCCCGTACAATGAGCAGTTCTTC	CASRLSGSPYNEQFF
TRBV19	TRBJ1-5	TRBD1	NA	TGTGCCAGTAGTACCGAGACAGGGAGAGGGAATCAGCCCCAGCATTTT	CASSTETGRGNQPQHF
TRBV7-2	TRBJ2-3	NA	NA	TGTGCCAGCAGCTTCCAGTGGAGTCAGCAGTATTTT	CASSFQWSQQYF
TRBV10-2	TRBJ1-1	NA	NA	TGCGCCAGCGGGAGGGGCAATCAAGAAGCTTTCTTT	CASGRGNQEAFF
TRBV11-2	TRBJ2-5	TRBD2	NA	TGTGCCAGCAGCCTCACCACCGGGACTAGCGGGAGAGAGACCCAGTACTTC	CASSLTTGTSGRETQYF
TRBV18	TRBJ2-2	NA	NA	TGTGCCAGCTCATCACAGGGGAGGGGCACCGGGGAGCTGTTTTTT	CASSSQGRGTGELFF
TRBV6-6	TRBJ2-3	TRBD2	NA	TGTGCCAGCAGTGTACTAGCGGGGACAGATACGCAGTATTTT	CASSVLAGTDTQYF
TRBV12-3/TRBV12-4	TRBJ1-4	TRBD1	NA	TGTGCCAGCAGAAGGGACAGGAATGAAAAACTGTTTTTT	CASRRDRNEKLFF
TRBV6-6	TRBJ2-5	NA	NA	TGTGCCAGCAGTTACCCTAAGGGGATAGGGGAGACCCAGTACTTC	CASSYPKGIGETQYF
TRBV24-1	TRBJ1-2	NA	NA	TGTGCCACCAGCCCGACGGCACTAAATTATGGCTACACCTTC	CATSPTALNYGYTF
TRBV30	TRBJ2-5	TRBD1	NA	TGTGCCTGGAGTGACAGGGGTCAAGAGACCCAGTACTTC	CAWSDRGQETQYF
TRBV15	TRBJ2-1	TRBD2	NA	TGTGCCACCAGCAGAGATCGGCTAGCGGAACACTCCTACAATGAGCAGTTCTTC	CATSRDRLAEHSYNEQFF
TRBV6-5	TRBJ1-1	TRBD1	NA	TGTGCCAGCAAGATCACAGGGGGGAACACTGAAGCTTTCTTT	CASKITGGNTEAFF
TRBV30	TRBJ1-6	NA	NA	TGTGCCTGGAGTGTGAGGCTACCCCTCCACTTT	CAWSVRLPLHF
TRBV30	TRBJ1-1	TRBD1	NA	TGTGCCTGGGACAGGGGAAAGCCAAGCGTCTCAACTGAAGCTTTCTTT	CAWDRGKPSVSTEAFF
TRBV5-1	TRBJ1-4	TRBD1	NA	TGCGCCAGCACCCCGGGACAGGGACTTAATGAAAAACTGTTTTTT	CASTPGQGLNEKLFF